Below, 20 T cell receptor beta chains from the same sample are listed, as sequenced in a study of monozygotic twins with cystic fibrosis. TCRdb keeps only in-frame clones here, not all; method: immunoSEQ multiplex PCR. This sample has 30,000 or so clones, with more than 60% found just once. Sequenced: blood. These receptors came from a girl aged 5 to 17 with cystic fibrosis.

The chain uses TRBV18 and TRBJ2-4; 13 positions match TRBD2. Losses at the gene ends were 4 bases for V and 2 bases for J; bases not matched to a gene: 2. From germline, CDR1 is KGHSH and CDR2 LQKENI. The CDR3 is made up of 16 amino acids. The CDR3 reads CASSRTSGSSKNIQYF. The CDR3 DNA sequence: TGTGCCAGCTCACGGACTAGCGGGAGTTCCAAAAACATTCAGTACTTC.

The rearrangement links TRBV30 to TRBJ1-1; a weak D match, TRBD1 (6 bases). V was cut by 3 bases and J by 7 bases, with 18 bases left in between. CDR1 is GTSNPN and CDR2 is SVGIG in the germline V gene (reference sequence). The CDR3 has 14 amino acids. Written as DNA, the CDR3 is TGTGCCTGGAGCTTGCTCTCTTGGACAGATGAAGCTTTCTTT. Protein: CAWSLLSWTDEAFF.

This clone occurred a few times. The V and J genes are TRBV7-2 and TRBJ1-1; 7 nucleotides agree with TRBD1. Germline V CDR1 and CDR2: SGHTA, FQGNSA. The J segment lost 4 bases and the V segment lost 4 bases, leaving 3 bases of the junction unmatched. The CDR3 totals 13 residues. Here the CDR3 reads CASSSWDSTEAFF. The CDR3, as DNA: TGTGCCAGCAGCTCCTGGGACAGCACTGAAGCTTTCTTT.

This clone was observed a handful of times. V is TRBV7-3 and J is TRBJ1-1; perhaps TRBD1 as D (5 bases). Per germline, CDR1 SGHTA and CDR2 FQGTGA. The ends were cut back, 3 bases at V and 3 bases at J, with 8 bases in the middle. CDR3 length: 13 residues. Here the CDR3 reads CASSLMGDTEAFF. The CDR3 nucleotides are TGTGCCAGCAGCTTGATGGGGGACACTGAAGCTTTCTTT.

The rearrangement joins TRBV5-1 to TRBJ1-1; 7 nucleotides match TRBD1. CDR1 and CDR2 (germline): SGHRS, YFSETQ. This CDR3 comprises 14 residues. Losses at the gene ends were 3 bases for V and 6 bases for J; bases not matched to a gene: 8. The CDR3 nucleotides read TGCGCCAGCAGCTGGAGGGGGACAGTGGCTGAAGCTTTCTTT. Translated, it gives CASSWRGTVAEAFF. The whole variable domain, filled in from reference TRBV5-1 and TRBJ1-1, reads KAGVTQTPRYLIKTRGQQVTLSCSPISGHRSVSWYQQTPGQGLQFLFEYFSETQRNKGNFPGRFSGRQFSNSRSEMNVSTLELGDSALYLCASSWRGTVAEAFFGQGTRLTVV.

The rearrangement uses TRBV7-6 and TRBJ2-5; D not resolved. This CDR3 has 14 amino acids. CDR1 and CDR2 from the germline V gene are SGHVS and FNYEAQ. Deletions cut 2 bases from V and 13 bases from J, with 20 bases between. The CDR3 spells CASSLSVPAVGPYF. CDR3 DNA sequence: TGTGCCAGCAGCTTATCAGTGCCTGCAGTGGGCCCGTACTTC. Full variable domain (rest looked up from reference TRBV7-6 and TRBJ2-5): GAGVSQSPRYKVTKRGQDVALRCDPISGHVSLYWYRQALGQGPEFLTYFNYEAQQDKSGLPNDRFSAERPEGSISTLTIQRTEQRDSAMYRCASSLSVPAVGPYFGPGTRLLVL.

V and J are TRBV4-1 and TRBJ1-2, with TRBD1 identical over 9 bases. The V gene's germline CDR1 is MGHRA and CDR2 YSYEKL. CDR3 length equals 14 residues. With 4 bases clipped from V and 3 bases from J, the junction kept 3 bases outside the gene matches. The CDR3 here is CASSRRTGDYGYTF. CDR3 DNA sequence: TGCGCCAGCAGCCGAAGGACAGGGGACTATGGCTACACCTTC.

V gene TRBV6-5 combines with J gene TRBJ1-3, with D possibly being TRBD1 (5 bases). CDR3 length equals 15 residues. Deletions cut 2 bases from V and 4 bases from J, with 12 bases between. Germline lookup yields CDR1 MNHEY and CDR2 SVGAGI. CDR3 DNA sequence: TGTGCCAGCAGTTACGCCTCGCGGGACGGAAACACCATATATTTT. This codes for CASSYASRDGNTIYF.

The genes are TRBV19 and TRBJ1-5; D perhaps matches TRBD1 (5 bases). Trimming cost V 3 bases and J 7 bases, with 16 bases left between them. Germline values: CDR1 LNHDA, CDR2 SQIVND (reference sequence). The CDR3 covers 15 residues. This CDR3 is CASSILEGEGQPQHF. In DNA, the CDR3 is TGTGCCAGTAGTATCCTCGAGGGTGAGGGGCAGCCCCAGCATTTT.

V is TRBV4-1 and J is TRBJ2-1; D unclear. Trimming removed 8 bases at V and 0 bases at J, with 14 bases between. The CDR3 loop spans 15 amino acids. Germline V gene data show CDR1 as MGHRA and CDR2 as YSYEKL. The CDR3 nucleotides read TGCGCCAGCTCACTCTACGGTGACTCCTACAATGAGCAGTTCTTC. This encodes CASSLYGDSYNEQFF.

The V gene is TRBV7-8, the J gene TRBJ1-2; no clear D. Trimming removed 0 bases at V and 8 bases at J, with 13 bases between. This CDR3 has 14 amino acids. Germline-derived CDR1 and CDR2 are SGHVS and FQNEAQ. The CDR3, as DNA: TGTGCCAGCAGCTTAGCGCCGGATTGGAGAGGCTACACCTTC. It translates to CASSLAPDWRGYTF.

The gene calls are TRBV2 and TRBJ2-7, with 10 bases lining up with TRBD2. Germline trimming cut 4 bases from V and 4 bases from J; bases unmatched to any gene: 13. This CDR3 region has 17 residues. Germline V CDR1 and CDR2: SNHLY, FYNNEI. The CDR3 here is CASSGLTSGSLRYEQYV. In DNA form, the CDR3 reads TGTGCCAGCAGTGGACTGACTAGCGGGTCCCTCCGATACGAGCAGTACGTC.

V usage is TRBV6-1 and J usage is TRBJ2-7, with D uncertain. This CDR3 region has 11 residues. The V end was cut by 4 bases, the J end by 7 bases, with 8 bases between. Germline assignment: CDR1 MNHNS and CDR2 SASEGT. CDR3 region: CASSVIREQYF. For the CDR3, the DNA is TGTGCCAGCAGTGTTATAAGAGAGCAGTACTTC.

The CDR3 here is CASSRFLVQGAPPTQYF. The CDR3 nucleotides are TGTGCCAGCAGCCGATTTTTGGTTCAGGGGGCGCCTCCTACGCAGTATTTT. The chain employs TRBV5-6 and TRBJ2-3, with TRBD1 identical over 8 bases. The CDR3 runs 17 residues. Trimming removed 4 bases from V and 8 bases from J; junction bases left unmatched: 18. Germline-derived CDR1 and CDR2 are SGHDT and YYEEEE. Combining the CDR3 with reference TRBV5-6 and TRBJ2-3 gives the whole variable domain DAGVTQSPTHLIKTRGQQVTLRCSPKSGHDTVSWYQQALGQGPQFIFQYYEEEERQRGNFPDRFSGHQFPNYSSELNVNALLLGDSALYLCASSRFLVQGAPPTQYFGPGTRLTVL.

The CDR3 DNA reads TGCAGCGTCCCCGGTCGGGGTCGAGGCTACACCTTC. This gives the protein CSVPGRGRGYTF. The J gene is TRBJ1-2, the V gene TRBV29-1; D gene uncertain. Germline V gene data show CDR1 as SQVTM and CDR2 as ANQGSEA. The CDR3 is 12 residues long. The ends were cut back, 6 bases at V and 8 bases at J, with 16 bases in the middle.

This clone was seen a few times. The V call is TRBV11-2, the J call TRBJ2-3; no reliable D call. Germline V gives CDR1 SGHAT, CDR2 FQNNGV. Deletions cut 5 bases from V and 1 base from J, with 10 bases between. The CDR3 sequence is 14 residues long. CDR3 sequence (DNA): TGTGCCAGCAGCGCCGTGTGGGGCACAGATACGCAGTATTTT. It translates to CASSAVWGTDTQYF.

The genes are TRBV5-4 and TRBJ1-1, with a possible D match to TRBD1 (5 bases). CDR3 length: 16 amino acids. Germline V gene sequence: CDR1 SGHNT, CDR2 YYREEE (reference sequence). The V end was cut by 0 bases, the J end by 2 bases, with 14 bases between. The chain's CDR3 is CASSLVRGRFNTEAFF. CDR3 DNA sequence: TGTGCCAGCAGCTTGGTAAGGGGCCGATTTAACACTGAAGCTTTCTTT. The complete variable domain, with remaining parts taken from reference TRBV5-4 and TRBJ1-1, reads ETGVTQSPTHLIKTRGQQVTLRCSSQSGHNTVSWYQQALGQGPQFIFQYYREEENGRGNFPPRFSGLQFPNYSSELNVNALELDDSALYLCASSLVRGRFNTEAFFGQGTRLTVV.

The J gene is TRBJ2-2, the V gene TRBV10-3; 10 bases are a match to TRBD1. Losses at the gene ends were 5 bases for V and 3 bases for J; bases not matched to a gene: 3. This CDR3 spans 15 amino acids. CDR1 and CDR2 (germline): ENHRY, SYGVKD. For the CDR3, the DNA is TGTGCCATCAGTTCGACAGGGGGCGACACCGGGGAGCTGTTTTTT. It specifies CAISSTGGDTGELFF.

This sequence joins TRBV27 and TRBJ1-1; D unresolved. CDR1 is MNHEY, CDR2 SMNVEV, per germline (reference sequence). The V end lost 6 bases, the J end lost 1 base, and 12 bases lay between the germline ends. CDR3 length: 14 amino acids. The chain's CDR3 is CASSHYDKNTEAFF. CDR3 nucleotides: TGTGCCAGCAGCCACTACGACAAGAACACTGAAGCTTTCTTT.

V is TRBV27 and J is TRBJ1-1; D is possibly TRBD1 (6 bases). The CDR3 runs to 12 residues. The germline V gene encodes CDR1 MNHEY and CDR2 SMNVEV (reference sequence). V was cut by 5 bases and J by 10 bases, with 14 bases left in between. This CDR3 reads CASSRLQGRAFF. The CDR3 DNA reads TGTGCCAGCAGTCGCCTCCAGGGGAGAGCTTTCTTT.